This TCR beta chain was obtained from a study of ipilimumab plus nivolumab after autologous stem cell transplantation. Overall study context: Typical patient got roughly 5 ipilimumab doses and about eight nivolumab doses (median). General observations from the study: The authors say TCR, Treg and microbiome findings warrant further study.

The length of the CDR3 is 16 residues. V shed 4 bases and J 3 bases; nucleotides not matched to a gene: 11. Germline CDR1 reads SNHLY; CDR2 reads FYNNEI. Checkpoint therapy with ipilimumab 1 mg/kg began 14 to 28 days after transplant. Patients received nivolumab 3 mg/kg at weeks 1, 4, 7, 10, then fortnightly to week 26. The method was immunoSEQ multiplex PCR; TCRdb's version includes in-frame clones alone and lacks a portion of them. The sample consists of 17,000 or so clones, around four fifths of them appearing once. This clone is medium-sized (0.01 to 0.1%). Its matching antigen is unknown. The chain combines TRBV2 with TRBJ2-7; 8 bases are shared with TRBD1. Sample: PBMCs, taken in a trial of ipilimumab plus nivolumab as post-transplant consolidation. This TCR derives from a male donor with diffuse large B-cell lymphoma. The CDR3 spells CASSAGADRARYEQYF. In DNA form, the CDR3 reads TGTGCCAGCAGTGCAGGTGCGGACAGGGCTCGCTACGAGCAGTACTTC.